Shown below are 28 T cell receptor beta chains from a single sample sequenced in a study of blood T cell repertoires in COVID-19. Produced via immunoSEQ multiplex PCR; TCRdb's table is partial and in-frame only. Of about 130,000 clones listed, 75% to 90% are singletons. Sequencing was performed on peripheral blood. These TCRs come from a woman older than 75 with COVID-19, enrolled during active disease.

This clone occurred once. This chain connects TRBV9 to TRBJ2-1; 13 bases are shared with TRBD2. V lost 3 bases to trimming and J lost 9 bases; unmatched junction nucleotides: 3. This CDR3 has 14 residues. The germline gives CDR1 SGDLS, CDR2 YYNGEE. As DNA, the CDR3 is TGTGCCAGCAGCGCTGGACTAGCGGGAGTTGAGCAGTTCTTC. Residues: CASSAGLAGVEQFF.

The chain joins TRBV7-2 to TRBJ2-3; TRBD2 agrees at 10 bases. The CDR3 is made up of 14 amino acids. Germline CDR1 SGHTA, CDR2 FQGNSA. V shed 6 bases, J shed 3 bases, and the junction held 3 bases outside the gene matches. CDR3 protein: CASSYSGRTDTQYF. The DNA for the CDR3 is TGTGCCAGCAGTTATAGCGGGAGGACAGATACGCAGTATTTT.

The chain joins TRBV4-3 to TRBJ2-5; 8 bases are shared with TRBD1. The CDR3 consists of 16 residues. Germline assignment: CDR1 LGHNA and CDR2 YSLEER. Germline trimming cut 9 bases from V and 7 bases from J; bases unmatched to any gene: 19. CDR3 region: CASSRGQTGDRVTQYF. The CDR3, as DNA: TGCGCCAGTTCACGGGGCCAGACAGGGGATAGGGTGACCCAGTACTTC.

This clone was recorded only once. The CDR3 bases are TGTGCCAGCAGCCCCCGACAGGGGTTGACTGAAGCTTTCTTT. Translating it yields CASSPRQGLTEAFF. The V call is TRBV9, the J call TRBJ1-1; 8 bases fit TRBD1. V lost 4 bases and J lost 5; bases outside the gene matches: 7. This CDR3 has 14 amino acids. The germline V gene encodes CDR1 SGDLS and CDR2 YYNGEE.

This clone was seen just once. V is TRBV6-5 and J is TRBJ2-7; 10 positions match TRBD1. The CDR3 length is 16 residues. V lost 0 bases, J lost 7 bases, and 9 bases stayed unmatched. CDR1 is MNHEY, CDR2 SVGAGI, per germline. The CDR3 reads CASSYSLGQGFGEQYF. The DNA for the CDR3 is TGTGCCAGCAGTTACTCTCTGGGACAGGGGTTCGGTGAGCAGTACTTC.

This rearrangement joins TRBV11-2 to TRBJ2-4; 7 positions agree with TRBD2. The CDR3 covers 17 residues. Trimming removed 5 bases from V and 6 bases from J; junction bases left unmatched: 16. Looked up from germline, CDR1 is SGHAT and CDR2 is FQNNGV. The CDR3 sequence: CASSVSAGDGWRNIQYF. CDR3 DNA sequence: TGTGCCAGCAGCGTGTCGGCGGGAGATGGGTGGAGAAACATTCAGTACTTC.

This clone was picked up one time. The chain couples TRBV6-2 or TRBV6-3 to TRBJ1-1; tentatively, D is TRBD1 (6 bases). The germline gives CDR1 MNHEY, CDR2 SVGEGT. There are 13 residues in the CDR3. Trimming stripped 2 bases from V and 5 bases from J, with 9 bases between. CDR3 sequence: CASSYTGKTEAFF. The CDR3 coding sequence is TGTGCCAGCAGTTACACAGGGAAGACTGAAGCTTTCTTT.

V is TRBV6-5 and J is TRBJ2-5; 7 nucleotides align to TRBD2. V shed 6 bases, J shed 7 bases, and the junction held 5 bases outside the gene matches. In germline, CDR1 is MNHEY, CDR2 SVGAGI. The CDR3 loop spans 12 amino acids. CDR3 protein: CASSFWGGTQYF. CDR3 DNA sequence: TGTGCCAGCAGCTTTTGGGGGGGGACCCAGTACTTC.

This sequence joins TRBV28 and TRBJ1-2, with D maybe TRBD1 (5 bases). Germline V gene sequence: CDR1 MDHEN, CDR2 SYDVKM. Trimming removed 6 bases at V and 4 bases at J, with 15 bases between. CDR3 size: 14 residues. In DNA, the CDR3 is TGTGCCAGCAGGCCGCCCGGGGGACGCTATGGCTACACCTTC. Translation: CASRPPGGRYGYTF.

In its sample, this clone was seen once. The chain employs TRBV4-3 and TRBJ2-3; 11 nucleotides align to TRBD1. The CDR3 consists of 16 residues. In germline, CDR1 is LGHNA, CDR2 YSLEER. V lost 3 bases to trimming and J lost 2 bases; unmatched junction nucleotides: 4. The CDR3 spells CASSQGQGGSTDTQYF. The DNA for the CDR3 is TGCGCCAGCAGCCAGGGACAGGGGGGTTCCACAGATACGCAGTATTTT.

This clone appeared a single time. The rearrangement joins TRBV11-2 to TRBJ1-4, with D possibly TRBD1 on 6 matching bases. CDR3 length equals 15 residues. V was clipped by 5 bases and J by 4 bases, with 14 bases between them. Germline lookup yields CDR1 SGHAT and CDR2 FQNNGV. CDR3 in DNA: TGTGCCAGCAGCCCCAACAGGGTTGGTAATGAAAAACTGTTTTTT. Protein: CASSPNRVGNEKLFF.

The chain employs TRBV9 and TRBJ1-1, with 9 bases identical to TRBD1. The ends lost 0 bases at V and 6 bases at J; junction bases unmatched: 6. This CDR3 has 15 residues. From germline, CDR1 is SGDLS and CDR2 YYNGEE. CDR3 amino acids: CASSVAWDRASEAFF. The CDR3 DNA sequence: TGTGCCAGCAGCGTAGCCTGGGACAGGGCCTCTGAAGCTTTCTTT.

This clone has ten or more counts. The chain links TRBV6-5 to TRBJ2-7, with 9 bases identical to TRBD1. CDR1 and CDR2 (germline): MNHEY, SVGAGI. V trimming: 9 bases; J trimming: 5 bases; junction bases outside the gene matches: 8. The CDR3 loop spans 13 amino acids. The DNA of the CDR3 is TGTGCCAGTGTCGGGACAGGGTTTAACGAGCAGTACTTC. Its translation is CASVGTGFNEQYF.

This chain joins TRBV7-2 and TRBJ1-3, with unresolved D. This CDR3 contains 13 residues. Per germline, CDR1 SGHTA and CDR2 FQGNSA. Trimming took off 5 bases at V and 1 base at J, with 6 bases between the two ends. The CDR3 sequence is CASSDRSGNTIYF. The CDR3 bases are TGTGCCAGCAGCGATCGGTCTGGAAACACCATATATTTT.

This chain connects TRBV4-1 to TRBJ1-2, with D maybe TRBD1 (5 bases). The CDR3 sequence is 17 residues long. Trimming stripped 1 base from V and 3 bases from J, with 18 bases between. Germline V CDR1 and CDR2: MGHRA, YSYEKL. The CDR3 here is CASSQGPGQGFHYGYTF. The CDR3 DNA follows: TGCGCCAGCAGCCAAGGCCCAGGGCAGGGATTTCACTATGGCTACACCTTC.

The chain is built from TRBV5-6 and TRBJ2-7, with D unclear. Deletions cut 5 bases from V and 5 bases from J, with 11 bases between. CDR1 is SGHDT and CDR2 is YYEEEE in the germline V gene. The CDR3 spans 12 residues. CDR3 protein: CASSPGGDEQYF. The DNA for the CDR3 is TGTGCCAGCAGTCCTGGTGGAGACGAGCAGTACTTC.

The chain links TRBV5-1 to TRBJ2-3, with D tentatively TRBD2 (6 bases). V lost 0 bases, J lost 1 base, and 9 bases lay in between. CDR1 and CDR2 from the germline V gene are SGHRS and YFSETQ. This CDR3 has 15 amino acids. The CDR3 nucleotides are TGCGCCAGCAGCTTGGAGGGACTTCGCACAGATACGCAGTATTTT. Amino acids: CASSLEGLRTDTQYF.

The gene calls are TRBV10-2 and TRBJ2-2; a possible D gene is TRBD2 (6 bases). Germline loops: CDR1 WSHSY, CDR2 SAAADI. The CDR3 runs 18 residues. Trimming took 6 bases from V and 0 from J, leaving 20 bases between them. This CDR3 is CASSRPLLTGANTGELFF. CDR3 bases: TGCGCCAGCAGCCGCCCCCTCCTGACGGGAGCGAACACCGGGGAGCTGTTTTTT.

Comments on this clone: The sample contains more than one DNA sequence encoding this CDR3. The chain links TRBV28 to TRBJ1-5; no clear D. Germline assignment: CDR1 MDHEN and CDR2 SYDVKM. The V and J ends lost 5 bases and 1 base respectively, with 9 bases between them. This CDR3 contains 14 residues. The CDR3 here is CASSLGSSNQPQHF. The CDR3 DNA is TGTGCCAGCAGTCTGGGTAGCAGCAATCAGCCCCAGCATTTT.

The CDR3 bases are TGCGCCAGCAGCTTGGAACTAGCGGGAGGGAGGAATGAGCAGTTCTTC. Translation gives CASSLELAGGRNEQFF. V gene TRBV5-1 combines with J gene TRBJ2-1; TRBD2 matches at 13 bases. V shed 0 bases and J 7 bases; nucleotides not matched to a gene: 4. CDR3 length: 16 residues. Germline CDR1 reads SGHRS; CDR2 reads YFSETQ.

The J gene is TRBJ2-7, the V gene TRBV7-2; perhaps TRBD1 as D (5 bases). The CDR3 spans 12 residues. Germline CDR1 and CDR2: SGHTA and FQGNSA. V lost 7 bases to trimming and J lost 2 bases, with 9 bases between them. The CDR3 DNA reads as TGTGCCAGCACCAAAGGGGCCTACGAGCAGTACTTC. Residues: CASTKGAYEQYF.

This clone appeared once. The chain recombines TRBV5-1 with TRBJ2-5; 9 nucleotides align to TRBD2. In germline, CDR1 is SGHRS, CDR2 YFSETQ. CDR3 length equals 15 residues. The ends lost 4 bases at V and 2 bases at J; junction bases unmatched: 6. Written as DNA, the CDR3 is TGCGCCAGCAGCGGAGGGACTAGCCGGCAAGAGACCCAGTACTTC. Residues: CASSGGTSRQETQYF.

This chain links TRBV11-2 with TRBJ2-1; a possible D gene is TRBD2 (6 bases). With 0 bases removed from V and 7 bases from J, the gap between germline ends came to 7 bases. The CDR3 covers 13 residues. Germline CDR1 and CDR2: SGHAT and FQNNGV. CDR3 region: CASSLERGNEQFF. The CDR3, as DNA: TGTGCCAGCAGCTTAGAGCGGGGAAATGAGCAGTTCTTC.

The chain has TRBV5-6 and TRBJ2-4; 7 bases line up with TRBD1. The CDR3 loop spans 16 amino acids. With V trimmed by 2 bases and J by 1 base, 6 bases remained unmatched. Per germline, CDR1 SGHDT and CDR2 YYEEEE. The CDR3 region has the DNA TGTGCCAGCAGCTTCACCAGGGGGTCGGCCAAAAACATTCAGTACTTC. This codes for CASSFTRGSAKNIQYF.

CDR3 protein: CASRPGGSGANVLTF. The CDR3 DNA follows: TGTGCCAGCAGACCCGGGGGCTCTGGGGCCAACGTCCTGACTTTC. The gene calls are TRBV28 and TRBJ2-6; tentative D call: TRBD2 (6 bases). V was pared by 6 bases and J by 0 bases, with 9 bases between. Germline values: CDR1 MDHEN, CDR2 SYDVKM. The CDR3 is 15 amino acids.

The gene calls are TRBV2 and TRBJ1-1; weak D call: TRBD1 (5 bases). V gave up 7 bases and J gave up 2 bases, with 14 bases separating them. The germline V gene has CDR1 SNHLY and CDR2 FYNNEI. The CDR3 length is 14 residues. In DNA, the CDR3 is TGTGCCAGCACCTCGCAGGGCACCAACACTGAAGCTTTCTTT. This sequence encodes CASTSQGTNTEAFF.

On this clone: This specimen includes other DNA sequences encoding the same CDR3. The chain uses TRBV5-1 and TRBJ1-6, with D possibly TRBD1 on 6 matching bases. Germline CDR1 SGHRS, CDR2 YFSETQ. This CDR3 has 14 residues. Deletions cut 0 bases from V and 7 bases from J, with 8 bases between. The CDR3 bases are TGCGCCAGCAGCTTGGGGCAGGGGAATTCACCCCTCCACTTT. This sequence encodes CASSLGQGNSPLHF.

The genes are TRBV4-2 and TRBJ2-5; 16 bases are shared with TRBD2. Germline loops: CDR1 LGHNA, CDR2 YNFKEQ. CDR3 size: 21 residues. The V segment lost 4 bases and the J segment 2 bases; nucleotides outside the gene matches: 16. For the CDR3, the DNA is TGTGCCAGCAGCCCGGGGACTAGCGGGAGGGCCGGACCCTACAAGCAAGAGACCCAGTACTTC. Translating it yields CASSPGTSGRAGPYKQETQYF.